Sequencing of this T cell receptor beta chain was carried out in a study of T cells in Graves' hyperthyroidism and ophthalmopathy. Findings and limits, study-wide: Ophthalmopathy was separated from stable hyperthyroidism by a 13 V-J model.

Uncontrolled infection, other autoimmune disease, pregnancy or lactation excluded patients. Diagnoses were made from clinical symptoms, serum measures (thyroxine and TRAb), thyroid ultrasound and orbital computed tomography. The TCR beta CDR3 regions underwent amplification using RNA transcripts as the source. Initially, a first-round RT-PCR of the TCR CDR3 employed the HTBI primer set. In TCRdb, the multiplex PCR reads were re-called with MiXCR into one record per CDR3 protein. The sample yields roughly 500,000 distinct CDR3 sequences, 40% to 55% seen once. A word on this clonotype: Its antigen is unknown.

Sequencing used peripheral blood or thyroid tissue (not recorded which). This receptor was identified in an adult woman with Graves' disease, either hyperthyroidism or ophthalmopathy (not recorded which).

The CDR3: CASRGGDGNTIYF. The CDR3 DNA reads as TGTGCCAGCCGAGGGGGAGATGGAAACACCATATATTTT. This chain connects TRBV25-1 to TRBJ1-3; D is perhaps TRBD1 (6 bases). The CDR3 sequence is 13 residues long. Germline CDR1 is MGHDK and CDR2 is SYGVNS. Trimming left V 8 bases short and J 3 bases short, with 11 bases between.